The 8 T cell receptor beta chains presented below share a single source sample, sequenced in a study of blood T cell repertoires in COVID-19. TCRdb keeps only in-frame clones here, not all; method: immunoSEQ multiplex PCR. The data show roughly 330,000 clones, roughly 89% seen once. The sample comprised peripheral blood. The receptors were sampled from a man aged 25 to 40 with COVID-19, enrolled during active disease.

The chain joins TRBV4-3 to TRBJ2-4; D may be TRBD1 (5 bases). Germline assignment: CDR1 LGHNA and CDR2 YSLEER. The CDR3 length is 15 residues. V lost 0 bases to trimming and J lost 8 bases, with 14 bases between them. The DNA of the CDR3 is TGCGCCAGCAGCCAAGACCAGGGTATCTGGGACATTCAGTACTTC. This sequence encodes CASSQDQGIWDIQYF.

V is TRBV6-6 and J is TRBJ1-6, with a weak D call TRBD1 (5 bases). Germline assignment: CDR1 MNHNY and CDR2 SVGAGI (reference sequence). Trimming pared 5 bases from V and 7 bases from J, leaving 15 bases between. The CDR3 loop spans 15 amino acids. CDR3 nucleotide sequence: TGTGCCAGCAGTATATCTGCAGGGTTGAATTCACCCCTCCACTTT. This gives the protein CASSISAGLNSPLHF.

V gene TRBV6-5 combines with J gene TRBJ2-5, with 11 positions matching TRBD2. The CDR3 runs to 15 residues. With V trimmed by 7 bases and J by 4 bases, 8 bases remained unmatched. The germline V gene has CDR1 MNHEY and CDR2 SVGAGI. The CDR3 DNA follows: TGTGCCAGCACCCGACTGGGGACTAGCGGAGAGACCCAGTACTTC. This gives the protein CASTRLGTSGETQYF.

This clone is a singleton in its sample. At one boundary the junction diverges from the germline segment, which might be a read error. Distinct nucleotide sequences in the sample also encode this CDR3. The chain's CDR3 is CASSSPGAGAGTDTQYF. As DNA, the CDR3 is TGTGCCAGTAGTTCCCCGGGAGCGGGAGCGGGCACAGATACGCAATATTTT. The genes are TRBV19 and TRBJ2-3; 8 bases agree with TRBD2. The CDR3 has 17 amino acids. The germline V gene has CDR1 LNHDA and CDR2 SQIVND (reference sequence).

CDR3 amino acids: CASRPVGTGKNYGYTF. The CDR3 bases are TGTGCCAGCAGACCGGTTGGGACAGGGAAGAACTATGGCTACACCTTC. The rearrangement uses TRBV2 and TRBJ1-2; TRBD1 matches at 9 bases. This CDR3 spans 16 amino acids. Germline CDR1 and CDR2: SNHLY and FYNNEI. V shed 6 bases, J shed 2 bases, and the junction held 10 bases outside the gene matches.

This clone was seen only once. The chain links TRBV27 to TRBJ2-3; D unresolved. The germline V gene has CDR1 MNHEY and CDR2 SMNVEV (reference sequence). CDR3 length equals 15 residues. Trimming took off 2 bases at V and 5 bases at J, with 14 bases between the two ends. The CDR3 spells CASSLVPGGGDTQYF. The CDR3 DNA follows: TGTGCCAGCAGTTTAGTGCCTGGCGGTGGAGATACGCAGTATTTT.

A remark on this clone: An end of the junction differs from the germline gene, which may be a read error. The chain recombines TRBV6-1 with TRBJ2-7, with 9 bases lining up with TRBD2. The V gene's germline CDR1 is MNHNS and CDR2 SASEGT. The length of the CDR3 is 16 residues. This chain's CDR3 is CASNEAGLAGIHEQYF. DNA for the CDR3: TGTGCCAGCAATGAAGCGGGGCTAGCGGGAATCCACGAGCAGTACTTC.

The CDR3 loop is CASRTTGSPIAEQYF. Written as DNA, the CDR3 is TGTGCCAGCAGGACTACAGGGTCACCCATAGCCGAGCAGTACTTC. The genes are TRBV28 and TRBJ2-7; tentatively, D is TRBD1 (6 bases). The CDR3 sequence is 15 residues long. Germline V gives CDR1 MDHEN, CDR2 SYDVKM. Deletions cut 6 bases from V and 6 bases from J, with 21 bases between.